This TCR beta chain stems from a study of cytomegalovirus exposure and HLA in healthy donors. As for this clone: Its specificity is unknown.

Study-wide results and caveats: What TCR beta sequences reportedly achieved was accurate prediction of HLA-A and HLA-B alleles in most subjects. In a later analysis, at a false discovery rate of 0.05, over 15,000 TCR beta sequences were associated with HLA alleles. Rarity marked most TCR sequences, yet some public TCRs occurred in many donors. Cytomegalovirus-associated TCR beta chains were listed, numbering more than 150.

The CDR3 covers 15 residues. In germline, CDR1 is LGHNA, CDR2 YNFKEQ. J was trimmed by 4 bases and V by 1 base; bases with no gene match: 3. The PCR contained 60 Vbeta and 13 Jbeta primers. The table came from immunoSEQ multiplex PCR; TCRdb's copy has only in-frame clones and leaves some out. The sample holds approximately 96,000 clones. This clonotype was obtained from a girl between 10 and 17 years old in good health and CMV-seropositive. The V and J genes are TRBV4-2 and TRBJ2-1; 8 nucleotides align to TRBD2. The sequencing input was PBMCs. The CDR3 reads CASSQAGGGYNEQFF. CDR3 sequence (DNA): TGTGCCAGCAGCCAAGCCGGGGGGGGGTACAATGAGCAGTTCTTC.